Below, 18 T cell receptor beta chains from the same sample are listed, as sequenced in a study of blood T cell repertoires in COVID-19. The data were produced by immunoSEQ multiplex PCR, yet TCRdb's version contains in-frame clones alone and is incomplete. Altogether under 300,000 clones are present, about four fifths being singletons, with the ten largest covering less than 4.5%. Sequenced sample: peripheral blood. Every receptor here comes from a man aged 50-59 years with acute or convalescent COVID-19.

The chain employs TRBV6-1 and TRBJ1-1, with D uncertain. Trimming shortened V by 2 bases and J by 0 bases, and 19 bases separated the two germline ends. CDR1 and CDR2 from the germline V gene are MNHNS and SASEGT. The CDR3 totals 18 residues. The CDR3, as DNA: TGTGCCAGCAGTGAACGTTGGGATCTGAGGGTCATGAACACTGAAGCTTTCTTT. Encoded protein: CASSERWDLRVMNTEAFF.

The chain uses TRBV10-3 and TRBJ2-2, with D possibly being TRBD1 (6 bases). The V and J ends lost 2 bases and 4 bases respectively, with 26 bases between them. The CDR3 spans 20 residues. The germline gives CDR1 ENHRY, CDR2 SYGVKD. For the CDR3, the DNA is TGTGCCATCAGTGAGACGGGATTCCTTGTAGAACAGGGCGGCACCGGGGAGCTGTTTTTT. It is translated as CAISETGFLVEQGGTGELFF.

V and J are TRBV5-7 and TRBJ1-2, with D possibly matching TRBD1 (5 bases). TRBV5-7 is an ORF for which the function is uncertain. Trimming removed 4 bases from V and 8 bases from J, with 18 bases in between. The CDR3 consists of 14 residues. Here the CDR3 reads CASSRISGSRGYTF. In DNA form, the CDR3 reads TGTGCCAGCAGCCGTATTTCAGGGTCTAGAGGCTACACCTTC.

CDR3 in amino acids: CASSSTWTGLYTF. The CDR3 DNA reads as TGTGCCAGCAGTTCCACTTGGACAGGGCTATACACCTTC. The rearrangement uses TRBV27 and TRBJ1-2; the match to TRBD1 covers 8 bases. The CDR3 has 13 residues. The V gene end was trimmed by 4 bases and the J gene end by 11 bases; junction bases not matched to a gene: 9. The germline gives CDR1 MNHEY, CDR2 SMNVEV (reference sequence).

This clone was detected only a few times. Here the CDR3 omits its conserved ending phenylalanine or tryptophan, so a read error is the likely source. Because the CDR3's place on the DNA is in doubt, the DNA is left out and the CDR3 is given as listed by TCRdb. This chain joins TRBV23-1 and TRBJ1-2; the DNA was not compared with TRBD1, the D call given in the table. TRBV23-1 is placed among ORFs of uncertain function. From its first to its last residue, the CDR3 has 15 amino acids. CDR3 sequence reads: CASSHTGLGFPTGSP.

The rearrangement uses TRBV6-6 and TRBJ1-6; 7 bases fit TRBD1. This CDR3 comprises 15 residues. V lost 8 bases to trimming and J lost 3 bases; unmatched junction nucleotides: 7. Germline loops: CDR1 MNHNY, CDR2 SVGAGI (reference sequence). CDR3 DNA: TGTGCCAGCCTCCCTAGGGACAGCTATAATTCACCCCTCCACTTT. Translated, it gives CASLPRDSYNSPLHF.

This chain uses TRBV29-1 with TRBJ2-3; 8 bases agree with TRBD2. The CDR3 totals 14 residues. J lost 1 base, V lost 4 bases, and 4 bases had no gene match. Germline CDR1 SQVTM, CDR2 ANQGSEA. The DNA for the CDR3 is TGCAGCGTTGGAGGACTAGCCCGCACAGATACGCAGTATTTT. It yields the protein CSVGGLARTDTQYF.

The chain's CDR3 is CASSGPAGTDTQYF. For the CDR3, the DNA is TGCGCCAGCAGCGGCCCAGCCGGGACAGATACGCAGTATTTT. The genes are TRBV5-1 and TRBJ2-3; no clear D gene. Germline V gives CDR1 SGHRS, CDR2 YFSETQ. Trimming removed 4 bases at V and 3 bases at J, with 12 bases between. The CDR3 is 14 amino acids. The full variable domain, rest sourced from reference TRBV5-1 and TRBJ2-3, is KAGVTQTPRYLIKTRGQQVTLSCSPISGHRSVSWYQQTPGQGLQFLFEYFSETQRNKGNFPGRFSGRQFSNSRSEMNVSTLELGDSALYLCASSGPAGTDTQYFGPGTRLTVL.

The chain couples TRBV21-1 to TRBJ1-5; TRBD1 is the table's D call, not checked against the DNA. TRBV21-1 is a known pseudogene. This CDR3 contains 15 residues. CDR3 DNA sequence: TGTGCCAGCGGAAAACGACAGTACGCTAATCAGCCCCAGCATTTT. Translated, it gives CASGKRQYANQPQHF.

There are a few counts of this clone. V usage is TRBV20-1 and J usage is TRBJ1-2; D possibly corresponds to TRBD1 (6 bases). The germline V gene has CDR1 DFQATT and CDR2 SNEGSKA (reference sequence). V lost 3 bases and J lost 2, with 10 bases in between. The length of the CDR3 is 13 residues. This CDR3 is CSASGDTNYGYTF. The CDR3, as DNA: TGCAGTGCTAGTGGGGACACCAACTATGGCTACACCTTC.

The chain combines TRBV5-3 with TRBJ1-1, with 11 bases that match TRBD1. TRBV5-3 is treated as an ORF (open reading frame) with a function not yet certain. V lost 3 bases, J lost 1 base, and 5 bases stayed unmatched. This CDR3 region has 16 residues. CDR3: CARSSGQGGKNTEAFF. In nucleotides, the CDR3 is TGTGCCAGAAGCTCGGGACAGGGGGGAAAGAACACTGAAGCTTTCTTT.

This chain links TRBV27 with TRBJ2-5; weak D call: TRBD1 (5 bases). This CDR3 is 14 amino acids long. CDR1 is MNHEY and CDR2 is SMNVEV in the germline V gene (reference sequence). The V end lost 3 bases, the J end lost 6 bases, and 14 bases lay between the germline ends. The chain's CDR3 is CASSLGLDLKTQYF. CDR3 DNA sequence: TGTGCCAGCAGTTTGGGGCTAGACCTGAAGACCCAGTACTTC.

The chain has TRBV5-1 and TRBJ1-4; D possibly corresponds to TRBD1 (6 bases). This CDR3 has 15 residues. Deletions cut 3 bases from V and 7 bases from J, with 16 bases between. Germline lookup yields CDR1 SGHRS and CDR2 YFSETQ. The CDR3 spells CASSSQGGLGEKLFF. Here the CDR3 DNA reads TGCGCCAGCAGCTCACAGGGTGGACTAGGTGAAAAACTGTTTTTT.

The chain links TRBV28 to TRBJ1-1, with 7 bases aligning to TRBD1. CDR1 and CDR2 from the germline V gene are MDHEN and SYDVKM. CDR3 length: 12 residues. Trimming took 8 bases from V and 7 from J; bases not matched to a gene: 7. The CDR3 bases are TGTGCCAGCGGGTACAGGGGAAATGAAGCTTTCTTT. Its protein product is CASGYRGNEAFF.

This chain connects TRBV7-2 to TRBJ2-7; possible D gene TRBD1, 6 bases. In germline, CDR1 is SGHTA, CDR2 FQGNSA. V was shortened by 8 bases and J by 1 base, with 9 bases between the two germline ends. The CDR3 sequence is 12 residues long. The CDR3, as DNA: TGTGCCAGCGGCAGGGGATCCTACGAGCAGTACTTC. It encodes CASGRGSYEQYF.

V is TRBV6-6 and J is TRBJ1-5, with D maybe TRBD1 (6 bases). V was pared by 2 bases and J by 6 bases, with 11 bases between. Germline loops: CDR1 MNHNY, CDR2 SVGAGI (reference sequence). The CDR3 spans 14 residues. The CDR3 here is CASSYTTGRQPQHF. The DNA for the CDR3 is TGTGCCAGCAGTTACACCACAGGGCGTCAGCCCCAGCATTTT.

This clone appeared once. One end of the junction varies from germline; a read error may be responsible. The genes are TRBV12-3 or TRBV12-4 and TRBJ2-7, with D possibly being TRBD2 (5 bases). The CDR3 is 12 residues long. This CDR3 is CASSYETGTVSF. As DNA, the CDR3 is TGTGCCAGCAGTTACGAAACGGGAACAGTTTCATTC.

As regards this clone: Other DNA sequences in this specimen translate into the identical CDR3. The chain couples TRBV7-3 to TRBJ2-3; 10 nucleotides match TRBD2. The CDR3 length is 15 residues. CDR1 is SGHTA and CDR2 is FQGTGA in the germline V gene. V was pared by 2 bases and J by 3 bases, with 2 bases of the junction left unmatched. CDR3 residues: CASSLGLAETDTQYF. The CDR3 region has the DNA TGTGCCAGCAGCTTAGGACTAGCGGAAACAGATACGCAGTATTTT.